This T cell receptor beta chain derives from a study of cytomegalovirus exposure and HLA in healthy donors. V trimming: 3 bases; J trimming: 0 bases; junction bases outside the gene matches: 10. Germline V gene data show CDR1 as GTSNPN and CDR2 as SVGIG (reference sequence). The CDR3 is made up of 17 amino acids. This clone was detected once. The antigen is undetermined. Study observations and caveats: In an earlier analysis, productive rearrangement rates for most beta V segments clustered near 87% or 30%. Cytomegalovirus-associated TCR beta chains were listed, numbering around 150. CMV serostatus stood as the only immune exposure information on hand. The authors assumed roughly uniform sequencing depth across donors for presence/absence analyses.

It was with 60 Vbeta and 13 Jbeta primers that the PCR ran. Only in-frame clones appear in the TCRdb table, and some are missing; sequencing was by immunoSEQ multiplex PCR. The data contain more than 95,000 clones, 60% to 75% of them singletons. The receptor was isolated from a woman between 50 and 59 years old in good health and CMV-seropositive. This rearrangement joins TRBV30 to TRBJ2-3, with 9 positions matching TRBD2. Sequenced material: PBMCs. The DNA of the CDR3 is TGTGCCTGGAGCGGGCGGGGGGGCCGTACTAGCACAGATACGCAGTATTTT. Translating gives CAWSGRGGRTSTDTQYF.